Each of the 21 T cell receptor beta chains below was sequenced from the same sample in a study of OX40 agonist ivuxolimab in advanced cancers. TCRdb keeps only in-frame clones here, not all; method: immunoSEQ multiplex PCR. This sample carries roughly 73,000 clones, roughly nine tenths of them seen once, and the ten largest clones take approximately 2.4%. Sequences were derived from CD4+ or CD8+ T cells sorted from blood, sampled in a trial of the OX40 agonist ivuxolimab. Receptor source: an adult with an advanced solid tumor such as melanoma, head and neck, liver or kidney cancer.

The V gene is TRBV6-6, the J gene TRBJ2-5; D call uncertain. V was pared by 0 bases and J by 4 bases, with 9 bases between. This CDR3 comprises 14 residues. CDR1 and CDR2 from the germline V gene are MNHNY and SVGAGI (reference sequence). Here the CDR3 DNA reads TGTGCCAGCAGTTACTCGGCGCTCTCAGAGACCCAGTACTTC. This gives the protein CASSYSALSETQYF.

The chain carries TRBV6-4 and TRBJ2-5, with TRBD2 as a possible D gene (6 bases). Germline CDR1 and CDR2: MRHNA and SNTAGT. V was trimmed by 6 bases and J by 4 bases, leaving 18 bases between them. There are 15 residues in the CDR3. The CDR3 DNA sequence: TGTGCCAGCAGCCGGACCGGGAGCCCAGGAGAGACCCAGTACTTC. Its protein is CASSRTGSPGETQYF.

This chain connects TRBV2 to TRBJ1-6; D is undetermined. CDR1 and CDR2 (germline): SNHLY, FYNNEI. The CDR3 extends over 12 amino acids. V was cut by 6 bases and J by 7 bases, with 7 bases left in between. This chain's CDR3 is CASSLPNSPLHF. CDR3 nucleotide sequence: TGTGCCAGCAGCCTGCCCAATTCACCCCTCCACTTT.

The CDR3 DNA reads TGTGCCATCAGCGTCACCGGGACCGGTTACGAGCAGTACTTC. It encodes CAISVTGTGYEQYF. The rearrangement joins TRBV10-3 to TRBJ2-7, with D perhaps being TRBD1 or TRBD2 (5 bases each). The CDR3 has 14 residues. The germline V gene encodes CDR1 ENHRY and CDR2 SYGVKD. V shed 6 bases and J shed 4 bases, with 16 bases lying between them.

V usage is TRBV5-4 and J usage is TRBJ2-7; 12 nucleotides agree with TRBD2. J gave up 5 bases and V 4 bases, and 10 bases lay outside the gene matches. Germline CDR1 SGHNT, CDR2 YYREEE (reference sequence). This CDR3 is built from 16 residues. CDR3 sequence reads: CASSLEGLAGTDEQYF. The DNA for the CDR3 is TGTGCCAGCAGCCTAGAAGGACTAGCGGGGACGGACGAGCAGTACTTC.

The genes are TRBV27 and TRBJ2-3, with 9 bases lining up with TRBD2. The trim removed 2 bases at V and 3 bases at J, leaving 6 bases unmatched. Germline lookup yields CDR1 MNHEY and CDR2 SMNVEV (reference sequence). The CDR3 length is 16 residues. CDR3 region: CASSLRSLAGTDTQYF. As DNA, the CDR3 is TGTGCCAGCAGTTTAAGGTCCCTAGCGGGAACAGATACGCAGTATTTT.

The V and J genes are TRBV25-1 and TRBJ2-7; a weak D match, TRBD1 (6 bases). There are 15 residues in the CDR3. Trimming left V 2 bases short and J 2 bases short, with 13 bases between. Germline loops: CDR1 MGHDK, CDR2 SYGVNS. The CDR3 protein is CASSEGVDSTYEQYF. The CDR3 bases are TGTGCCAGCAGTGAAGGAGTGGACAGTACCTACGAGCAGTACTTC.

V is TRBV14 and J is TRBJ1-1; the D is unclear. This CDR3 has 13 amino acids. The germline CDR1 and CDR2 sequences are SGHDN and FVKESK. V dropped 5 bases and J dropped 4 bases, with 11 bases sitting between them. The CDR3 here is CASSTPGVTEAFF. The CDR3, as DNA: TGTGCCAGCAGCACCCCGGGTGTCACTGAAGCTTTCTTT.

V usage is TRBV5-4 and J usage is TRBJ1-2; no reliable D call. The CDR3 is made up of 14 amino acids. Germline V gene sequence: CDR1 SGHNT, CDR2 YYREEE (reference sequence). Trimming left V 4 bases short and J 8 bases short, with 18 bases between. CDR3 bases: TGTGCCAGCAGCGCAGAATTGGCCGCAAGGGGCTACACCTTC. This encodes CASSAELAARGYTF.

This chain uses TRBV11-3 with TRBJ2-3, with D perhaps TRBD2 (5 bases). V shed 5 bases and J shed 8 bases, with 17 bases lying between them. The CDR3 runs to 14 residues. Germline V gene lookup returns CDR1 SGHNT and CDR2 YENEEA. The DNA of the CDR3 is TGTGCCAGCAGCCCCGGGATCAAATCCGGTACGCAGTATTTT. It yields the protein CASSPGIKSGTQYF.

This chain connects TRBV27 to TRBJ1-5; weak D call: TRBD1 (5 bases). In germline, CDR1 is MNHEY, CDR2 SMNVEV (reference sequence). The length of the CDR3 is 15 residues. V was cut by 7 bases and J by 2 bases, with 15 bases left in between. The CDR3 nucleotides are TGTGCCAGCACTCCCCAGGGATCCGGCAATCAGCCCCAGCATTTT. Encoded protein: CASTPQGSGNQPQHF.

The rearrangement joins TRBV30 to TRBJ2-7; TRBD1 aligns across 10 bases. From germline, CDR1 is GTSNPN and CDR2 SVGIG (reference sequence). Germline trimming cut 7 bases from V and 2 bases from J; bases unmatched to any gene: 5. The CDR3 has 13 amino acids. The CDR3 region has the DNA TGTGCCTCCGGGACAGGGGTAACCTACGAGCAGTACTTC. Its translation: CASGTGVTYEQYF.

The chain employs TRBV7-2 and TRBJ1-2; D gene ambiguous. Germline-derived CDR1 and CDR2 are SGHTA and FQGNSA. Trimming removed 2 bases from V and 2 bases from J, with 12 bases in between. The CDR3 sequence is 15 residues long. The CDR3 DNA reads TGTGCCAGCAGCTTAAAGTTTGTGGAAAACTATGGCTACACCTTC. Its protein product is CASSLKFVENYGYTF.

This clone came up a few times. This rearrangement joins TRBV28 to TRBJ2-7; maybe TRBD1 (6 bases). The V end lost 6 bases, the J end lost 7 bases, and 22 bases lay between the germline ends. Germline loops: CDR1 MDHEN, CDR2 SYDVKM. The CDR3 covers 15 residues. CDR3 sequence (DNA): TGTGCCAGCAGCCCACCGGGGCAGGGGATAGGGGAGCAGTACTTC. It translates to CASSPPGQGIGEQYF.

The V and J genes are TRBV19 and TRBJ2-6; D is ambiguous. V was cut by 6 bases and J by 4 bases, with 10 bases left in between. The germline V gene encodes CDR1 LNHDA and CDR2 SQIVND (reference sequence). CDR3 length: 14 amino acids. The CDR3: CASSSLVGANVLTF. For the CDR3, the DNA is TGTGCCAGTAGCTCGTTGGTGGGGGCCAACGTCCTGACTTTC.

The rearrangement links TRBV7-2 to TRBJ1-3; weak D call: TRBD1 (6 bases). The CDR3 extends over 13 amino acids. Trimming removed 4 bases from V and 6 bases from J, with 10 bases in between. The germline CDR1 and CDR2 sequences are SGHTA and FQGNSA. The chain's CDR3 is CASSSGQLNTIYF. CDR3 coding DNA: TGTGCCAGCAGCTCTGGACAGTTAAACACCATATATTTT. The full variable domain, completed using reference TRBV7-2 and TRBJ1-3, is GAGVSQSPSNKVTEKGKDVELRCDPISGHTALYWYRQSLGQGLEFLIYFQGNSAPDKSGLPSDRFSAERTGGSVSTLTIQRTQQEDSAVYLCASSSGQLNTIYFGEGSWLTVV.

The chain joins TRBV5-1 to TRBJ1-1; 8 bases fit TRBD1. CDR1 is SGHRS and CDR2 is YFSETQ in the germline V gene. With V trimmed by 4 bases and J by 0 bases, 8 bases remained unmatched. This CDR3 has 16 residues. Here the CDR3 reads CASSGVSGGLNTEAFF. In DNA form, the CDR3 reads TGCGCCAGCAGCGGTGTCTCAGGGGGCTTGAACACTGAAGCTTTCTTT.

The chain combines TRBV5-6 with TRBJ1-1, with 8 bases lining up with TRBD1. The germline CDR1 and CDR2 sequences are SGHDT and YYEEEE. Trimming removed 0 bases from V and 1 base from J; junction bases left unmatched: 8. The CDR3 contains 17 residues. As DNA, the CDR3 is TGTGCCAGCAGCTTGGGCAGGGGGCCGGGAACGAACACTGAAGCTTTCTTT. Protein sequence: CASSLGRGPGTNTEAFF.

Comment on this clone: Sequence at one end of the junction differs from germline and may be a read error. The chain is built from TRBV5-4 and TRBJ1-2; the D gene is possibly TRBD1 (5 bases). Per germline, CDR1 SGHNT and CDR2 YYREEE (reference sequence). The CDR3 has 12 amino acids. The CDR3 coding sequence is TGTGCCAGCAGCTCCCGGGACTACGGCTACACCTTC. This sequence encodes CASSSRDYGYTF.

The V and J genes are TRBV5-1 and TRBJ2-5; 7 bases line up with TRBD1. J was trimmed by 0 bases and V by 7 bases; bases with no gene match: 9. The length of the CDR3 is 15 residues. Germline-derived CDR1 and CDR2 are SGHRS and YFSETQ. CDR3 sequence (DNA): TGCGCCAGCGGGGACAGCCGGAGCGACCAAGAGACCCAGTACTTC. Residues: CASGDSRSDQETQYF.

This clone occurred once. V gene TRBV6-6 combines with J gene TRBJ1-5, with no clear D. The CDR3 runs 12 residues. Per germline, CDR1 MNHNY and CDR2 SVGAGI (reference sequence). Trimming pared 2 bases from V and 6 bases from J, leaving 5 bases between. This chain's CDR3 is CASSYQSQPQHF. In DNA, the CDR3 is TGTGCCAGCAGTTACCAGAGTCAGCCCCAGCATTTT.